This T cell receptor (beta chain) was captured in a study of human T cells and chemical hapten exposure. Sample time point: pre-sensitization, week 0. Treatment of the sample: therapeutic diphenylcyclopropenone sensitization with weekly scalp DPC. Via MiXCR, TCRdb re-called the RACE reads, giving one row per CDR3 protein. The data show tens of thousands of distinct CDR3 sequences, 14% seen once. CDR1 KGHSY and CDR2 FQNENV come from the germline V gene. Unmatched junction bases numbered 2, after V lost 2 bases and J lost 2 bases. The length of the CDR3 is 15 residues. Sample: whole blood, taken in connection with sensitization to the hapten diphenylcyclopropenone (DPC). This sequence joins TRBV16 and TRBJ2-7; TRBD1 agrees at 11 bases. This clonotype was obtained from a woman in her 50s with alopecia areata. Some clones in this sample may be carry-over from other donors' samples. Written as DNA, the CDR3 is TGTGCCAGCAGCCAACCGGGACAGGGGGCCTACGAGCAGTACTTC. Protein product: CASSQPGQGAYEQYF.